This T cell receptor beta chain was recorded in a study of blood T cell repertoires in COVID-19. Study as a whole: Collection of acute and convalescent COVID-19 samples took place in the United States, Italy and Spain. T cells, B-cell-depleted T cells, or PBMCs provided the cDNA or gDNA that served as material.

Germline V gene sequence: CDR1 SGHTA, CDR2 FQGNSA. This CDR3 has 13 amino acids. Trimming at V came to 1 base and at J to 11 bases, leaving 6 bases not matched to a gene. Under the authors' procedure: Estimation of nucleated cell counts relied on the amplification of reference gene primers. This table comes from immunoSEQ multiplex PCR, and its TCRdb copy is limited to in-frame clones, with some not included. The V and J calls and clone size are taken from that table; D and trimming were inferred from the DNA. The sample records about 100,000 clones, roughly nine tenths being singletons. The chain uses TRBV7-2 and TRBJ2-3; 7 bases agree with TRBD1. This clonotype originated in a man between 40 and 49 years old with active or convalescent COVID-19. Source material: peripheral blood. CDR3 sequence (DNA): TGTGCCAGCAGCTTAGGACAGGGTCGGAAGCAGTATTTT. It encodes CASSLGQGRKQYF. Filled out from reference TRBV7-2 and TRBJ2-3, the complete variable domain reads GAGVSQSPSNKVTEKGKDVELRCDPISGHTALYWYRQSLGQGLEFLIYFQGNSAPDKSGLPSDRFSAERTGGSVSTLTIQRTQQEDSAVYLCASSLGQGRKQYFGPGTRLTVL.